This TCR beta chain originates from a study of shared clonotypes between healthy human individuals. V shed 4 bases and J 0 bases; nucleotides not matched to a gene: 8. The CDR3 has 17 residues. CDR1 is SGHRS and CDR2 is YFSETQ in the germline V gene. The assay was immunoSEQ multiplex PCR, and TCRdb's table has in-frame clones only and misses some. The sample holds about 2 million clones; around 95% are singletons and the top ten take more than 0.1%. The chain joins TRBV5-1 to TRBJ2-7, with TRBD2 identical over 12 bases. Source material: naive CD4+ T cells sorted from blood. Subset reported: CD45RA+ positively selected. This clonotype originated in a man between 18 and 35 years old in good health. The CDR3 sequence is CASSPGLAGSSSYEQYF. CDR3 sequence (DNA): TGCGCCAGCAGCCCTGGACTAGCGGGGTCGAGCTCCTACGAGCAGTACTTC.